The rows below give T cell receptor beta chains drawn from one sample of a study of OX40 agonist ivuxolimab in advanced cancers. TCRdb's copy holds only in-frame clones and misses some; the assay was immunoSEQ multiplex PCR. Seen here are approximately 99,000 clones, roughly 90% observed once, and the top ten hold 0.66%. Sequencing used CD4+ or CD8+ T cells sorted from blood, obtained in a trial of the OX40 agonist ivuxolimab. These TCRs come from an adult with an advanced solid tumor such as melanoma, head and neck, liver or kidney cancer. Both conserved end residues are part of each CDR3. The D gene is left open where the match is weak. Clone size is not always given. Where it is, it says once, few, many or a class for expanded clones.

CDR3,DNA,J,D,size,V
CASSEMGINEKLFF,TGTGCCAGCAGTGAAATGGGGATTAATGAAAAACTGTTTTTT,TRBJ1-4,NA,NA,TRBV6-1
CATSMGAREQFF,TGTGCCACCAGCATGGGGGCAAGGGAGCAGTTCTTC,TRBJ2-1,NA,NA,TRBV15
CASSPGGQRIFNTEAFF,TGCGCCAGCAGCCCTGGTGGACAGAGGATTTTCAACACTGAAGCTTTCTTT,TRBJ1-1,NA,NA,TRBV5-1
CASSRTETTGELFF,TGTGCCAGCAGCCGGACAGAGACCACCGGGGAGCTGTTTTTT,TRBJ2-2,NA,NA,TRBV6-5
CASSLERRSTIYF,TGCGCCAGCAGCTTGGAGCGACGCTCCACCATATATTTT,TRBJ1-3,NA,NA,TRBV5-1
CASRNRGQSGYTF,TGTGCCAGTAGAAACAGGGGGCAGTCTGGCTACACCTTC,TRBJ1-2,TRBD1,NA,TRBV19
CASSLSDNQPQHF,TGTGCCAGCAGCTTATCTGACAATCAGCCCCAGCATTTT,TRBJ1-5,NA,NA,TRBV11-2
CASSLGDGGEGETQYF,TGTGCCAGCAGCTTAGGCGACGGGGGAGAAGGAGAGACCCAGTACTTC,TRBJ2-5,NA,once,TRBV11-3
CASSPVGDYGYTF,TGTGCCAGCAGCCCCGTAGGGGACTATGGCTACACCTTC,TRBJ1-2,NA,NA,TRBV5-5
CASSEARQGELFF,TGTGCCAGCAGTGAAGCAAGGCAGGGGGAGCTGTTTTTT,TRBJ2-2,NA,once,TRBV2
CASRSGTMYTEAFF,TGTGCCAGCAGAAGTGGAACTATGTACACTGAAGCTTTCTTT,TRBJ1-1,NA,NA,TRBV6-5
CASSSTTGRHEKLFF,TGTGCCAGCAGTTCGACGACGGGCAGACATGAAAAACTGTTTTTT,TRBJ1-4,NA,NA,TRBV5-4
CAWGGINYGYTF,TGTGCCTGGGGGGGAATTAACTATGGCTACACCTTC,TRBJ1-2,NA,NA,TRBV30
CASSLLGGGRPVTEAFF,TGCGCCAGCAGCTTGTTGGGTGGGGGTCGGCCTGTGACTGAAGCTTTCTTT,TRBJ1-1,NA,NA,TRBV5-1
CASSHAMGRYGYTF,TGTGCCAGCAGCCACGCGATGGGACGCTATGGCTACACCTTC,TRBJ1-2,NA,NA,TRBV7-8
CASSSTPDYGEQFF,TGTGCCAGCAGCTCCACCCCGGATTATGGTGAGCAGTTCTTC,TRBJ2-1,NA,NA,TRBV7-2
CASKSQLFNEKLFF,TGTGCCAGCAAGAGCCAGCTCTTTAATGAAAAACTGTTTTTT,TRBJ1-4,NA,NA,TRBV6-5
CASFWRELYEQYF,TGTGCTAGTTTTTGGCGGGAGTTATACGAGCAGTACTTC,TRBJ2-7,TRBD2,NA,TRBV12-5
CASTIDRVGSTQYF,TGTGCCAGCACCATCGACAGGGTGGGAAGTACGCAGTATTTT,TRBJ2-3,TRBD1,NA,TRBV11-2
CASSPRAQVYEQYF,TGTGCCAGCTCACCACGGGCACAGGTGTACGAGCAGTACTTC,TRBJ2-7,NA,NA,TRBV18
CASSIGGREKLFF,TGTGCCAGTAGTATTGGGGGAAGGGAAAAACTGTTTTTT,TRBJ1-4,NA,NA,TRBV19
CASSLTSGLTGELFF,TGTGCCAGCAGCTTGACTAGCGGGCTCACCGGGGAGCTGTTTTTT,TRBJ2-2,TRBD2,NA,TRBV11-1
CASSLGAESRSYTF,TGTGCCAGCAGCTTAGGGGCCGAAAGCCGAAGCTACACCTTC,TRBJ1-2,NA,NA,TRBV7-8
CASSFGTTYNYGYTF,TGTGCCAGCAGCTTCGGGACAACCTATAACTATGGCTACACCTTC,TRBJ1-2,NA,NA,TRBV5-4
CASSYSRAAATDTQYF,TGTGCCAGCAGTTACTCGCGGGCGGCAGCCACAGATACGCAGTATTTT,TRBJ2-3,NA,NA,TRBV6-5
CASSPEKGGANTEAFF,TGCGCCAGCAGCCCCGAAAAGGGGGGGGCTAACACTGAAGCTTTCTTT,TRBJ1-1,NA,NA,TRBV4-1
CASSVTYEQYF,TGTGCCAGCTCGGTGACCTACGAGCAGTACTTC,TRBJ2-7,NA,once,TRBV18
CASSLSGGIGGYTF,TGTGCCAGCAGTTTATCGGGGGGTATTGGTGGCTACACCTTC,TRBJ1-2,NA,NA,TRBV27
CASSPPSGGAYEQYF,TGTGCCAGCAGCCCCCCGAGTGGTGGCGCCTACGAGCAGTACTTC,TRBJ2-7,NA,NA,TRBV9
CACRPGREKLFF,TGTGCCTGTAGACCGGGACGTGAAAAACTGTTTTTT,TRBJ1-4,NA,NA,TRBV30
CASSPDLGEQYF,TGTGCCAGCTCACCAGACTTGGGCGAGCAGTACTTC,TRBJ2-7,NA,once,TRBV18
CASSLRAFYEQYF,TGTGCCAGCAGTCTCCGGGCCTTTTACGAGCAGTACTTC,TRBJ2-7,NA,NA,TRBV28
CASSGAQPQHF,TGTGCCAGCAGTGGGGCTCAGCCCCAGCATTTT,TRBJ1-5,NA,NA,TRBV6-1
CASTSGGVLETQYF,TGTGCCAGCACTAGCGGGGGGGTCTTGGAGACCCAGTACTTC,TRBJ2-5,TRBD2,NA,TRBV2
CASAAGSSGNTIYF,TGCGCCAGCGCCGCAGGGTCTTCTGGAAACACCATATATTTT,TRBJ1-3,NA,NA,TRBV5-1
CASRRQGQETQYF,TGTGCCAGCAGGAGACAGGGCCAAGAGACCCAGTACTTC,TRBJ2-5,TRBD1,once,TRBV6-1
CASSAIRANTEAFF,TGCGCCAGCAGTGCCATCCGAGCGAACACTGAAGCTTTCTTT,TRBJ1-1,NA,NA,TRBV5-1
CASSGTGPYNEQFF,TGCGCCAGCAGTGGGACAGGGCCCTACAATGAGCAGTTCTTC,TRBJ2-1,TRBD1,NA,TRBV10-1
CASSQDIGRTDTQYF,TGTGCCAGCAGCCAGGACATTGGGCGAACAGATACGCAGTATTTT,TRBJ2-3,NA,NA,TRBV7-3
CASSYPRGISYEQYF,TGTGCCAGCAGCTACCCACGCGGTATCTCCTACGAGCAGTACTTC,TRBJ2-7,NA,NA,TRBV7-9
CASSETPGATQYF,TGTGCCAGCAGTGAAACCCCAGGGGCTACGCAGTATTTT,TRBJ2-3,NA,NA,TRBV6-1
CASTPYRDGANVLTF,TGCGCCAGCACCCCCTACAGGGATGGGGCCAACGTCCTGACTTTC,TRBJ2-6,NA,once,TRBV5-1
CASSQGPSSYNEQFF,TGCGCCAGCAGCCAGGGACCGAGCTCCTACAATGAGCAGTTCTTC,TRBJ2-1,NA,NA,TRBV4-1
CASWGGQGEAFF,TGCGCCAGCTGGGGAGGACAGGGTGAAGCTTTCTTT,TRBJ1-1,TRBD1,few,TRBV10-2
CASSLAGFGTDTQYF,TGTGCCAGCAGCTTAGCAGGTTTTGGCACAGATACGCAGTATTTT,TRBJ2-3,NA,NA,TRBV11-1
CASSPARPRLGTQYF,TGTGCCAGCAGCCCAGCCAGGCCCCGATTAGGGACCCAGTACTTC,TRBJ2-5,NA,NA,TRBV7-2
CASSQDGTYQPQHF,TGCGCCAGCAGCCAAGATGGGACGTATCAGCCCCAGCATTTT,TRBJ1-5,NA,NA,TRBV4-1
CASRWQYGYTF,TGTGCCAGCAGATGGCAGTATGGCTACACCTTC,TRBJ1-2,NA,NA,TRBV6-5
CASSLKQGEREKLFF,TGCGCCAGCAGCTTAAAACAGGGGGAGAGGGAAAAACTGTTTTTT,TRBJ1-4,TRBD1,NA,TRBV5-1
CAWRDRGGAREAFF,TGTGCCTGGAGGGACCGGGGTGGCGCCAGGGAAGCTTTCTTT,TRBJ1-1,NA,NA,TRBV30
CASSSTGIPPHGYTF,TGTGCCAGCAGTTCAACAGGAATCCCTCCCCATGGCTACACCTTC,TRBJ1-2,NA,NA,TRBV27
CASSQAGTGDTGELFF,TGTGCCAGCAGCCAAGCCGGCACGGGGGACACCGGGGAGCTGTTTTTT,TRBJ2-2,NA,NA,TRBV4-2
CASSLAQGTGELFF,TGTGCCAGCAGCTTGGCTCAGGGAACCGGGGAGCTGTTTTTT,TRBJ2-2,NA,NA,TRBV5-4
CASSPEGTIYEQYF,TGTGCCAGCTCACCGGAAGGGACTATCTACGAGCAGTACTTC,TRBJ2-7,TRBD2,NA,TRBV18
CASSLDQGRHNEQFF,TGTGCCAGCAGCTTGGATCAGGGTCGACACAATGAGCAGTTCTTC,TRBJ2-1,NA,NA,TRBV5-5
CASSSRLVAYNEQFF,TGTGCCAGCAGCTCTCGACTAGTTGCCTACAATGAGCAGTTCTTC,TRBJ2-1,NA,NA,TRBV5-4
CASSESITGYYNEQFF,TGCGCCAGCAGTGAGTCGATTACAGGTTACTACAATGAGCAGTTCTTC,TRBJ2-1,NA,few,TRBV10-1
CASRVGLAGKDTQYF,TGCGCCAGCAGGGTGGGACTAGCGGGAAAAGATACGCAGTATTTT,TRBJ2-3,TRBD2,NA,TRBV5-1
CSVGRQVNTEAFF,TGCAGCGTCGGGCGACAGGTAAACACTGAAGCTTTCTTT,TRBJ1-1,NA,NA,TRBV29-1